Listed here are 11 T cell receptor beta chains from one sample, sequenced in a study of cytomegalovirus exposure and HLA in healthy donors. Repertoires were generated with immunoSEQ multiplex PCR, while TCRdb's copy carries only in-frame clones and drops some. Among 250,000 to 300,000 clones, approximately 86% were seen once, and the ten largest hold 0.9% to 1.1%. The sequencing input was PBMCs. The source is a woman aged 18-29 years in good health and CMV-seronegative.

The chain links TRBV27 to TRBJ2-5, with TRBD1 matching over 7 bases. CDR1 MNHEY and CDR2 SMNVEV come from the germline V gene (reference sequence). V trimming: 3 bases; J trimming: 2 bases; junction bases outside the gene matches: 9. The CDR3 is made up of 16 amino acids. CDR3 residues: CASSFPTGLAQETQYF. The DNA for the CDR3 is TGTGCCAGCAGTTTCCCGACAGGGCTGGCGCAAGAGACCCAGTACTTC.

The chain employs TRBV5-6 and TRBJ2-7; 11 bases agree with TRBD1. The trim removed 4 bases at V and 3 bases at J, leaving 3 bases unmatched. The CDR3 is 14 amino acids. The germline V gene has CDR1 SGHDT and CDR2 YYEEEE. The CDR3 DNA is TGTGCCAGCAGCCGGGGGACAGGGGGCTACGAGCAGTACTTC. Amino acids: CASSRGTGGYEQYF.

V is TRBV6-5 and J is TRBJ1-2; perhaps TRBD1 as D (6 bases). V shed 4 bases and J shed 8 bases, with 14 bases lying between them. Germline V gene sequence: CDR1 MNHEY, CDR2 SVGAGI. CDR3 length: 13 residues. CDR3 coding DNA: TGTGCCAGCAGTTTCACAGGGATTGAGGGCTACACCTTC. Translation: CASSFTGIEGYTF.

This clone occurred a few times. V and J are TRBV2 and TRBJ1-5; TRBD1 is a possible D gene (5 bases). CDR1 and CDR2 (germline): SNHLY, FYNNEI. The CDR3 totals 14 residues. V gave up 6 bases and J gave up 3 bases, with 12 bases separating them. This CDR3 is CASRAGTTNQPQHF. In nucleotides, the CDR3 is TGTGCCAGCAGGGCTGGGACTACCAATCAGCCCCAGCATTTT.

This rearrangement joins TRBV19 to TRBJ1-1; no reliable D call. Germline lookup yields CDR1 LNHDA and CDR2 SQIVND (reference sequence). The ends were cut back, 3 bases at V and 1 base at J, with 9 bases in the middle. CDR3 length equals 14 residues. The CDR3 nucleotides read TGTGCCAGTAGTATGGTGGGCAGGAACACTGAAGCTTTCTTT. Residues: CASSMVGRNTEAFF.

The CDR3 nucleotides read TGTGCCAGCAGTGAAACCGGGACAGGGTCCGAAAAACTGTTTTTT. Residues: CASSETGTGSEKLFF. This sequence joins TRBV6-1 and TRBJ1-4; the match to TRBD1 covers 9 bases. V shed 2 bases and J 8 bases; nucleotides not matched to a gene: 6. The germline CDR1 and CDR2 sequences are MNHNS and SASEGT. CDR3 length equals 15 residues.

This chain joins TRBV25-1 and TRBJ1-1, with 8 positions matching TRBD1. Germline CDR1 is MGHDK and CDR2 is SYGVNS. The CDR3 is made up of 14 amino acids. V shed 6 bases and J 4 bases; nucleotides not matched to a gene: 7. The CDR3 nucleotides read TGTGCCAGCAGCGTGGACAGGGCGAGCACTGAAGCTTTCTTT. Translating gives CASSVDRASTEAFF.

V usage is TRBV11-2 and J usage is TRBJ1-3; no clear D gene. Trimming pared 6 bases from V and 5 bases from J, leaving 23 bases between. CDR1 is SGHAT, CDR2 FQNNGV, per germline. The CDR3 sequence is 17 residues long. The CDR3 DNA is TGTGCCAGCAGTTCAACTAGCCCGACGAGGTCAAGAAACACCATATATTTT. Translating it yields CASSSTSPTRSRNTIYF.

This chain links TRBV7-6 with TRBJ2-7; a possible D gene is TRBD2 (5 bases). The V gene's germline CDR1 is SGHVS and CDR2 FNYEAQ. This CDR3 contains 15 residues. The V end was cut by 5 bases, the J end by 0 bases, with 14 bases between. The CDR3 is CASSAGPANSYEQYF. The CDR3 nucleotides are TGTGCCAGCAGCGCGGGCCCAGCAAACTCCTACGAGCAGTACTTC.

The rearrangement uses TRBV27 and TRBJ2-5, with TRBD1 matching 11 bases. Germline CDR1 is MNHEY and CDR2 is SMNVEV (reference sequence). Trimming at V came to 6 bases and at J to 5 bases, leaving 5 bases not matched to a gene. CDR3 length: 14 residues. CDR3 protein: CASSRTGGMETQYF. CDR3 nucleotides: TGTGCCAGCAGCCGGACAGGGGGCATGGAGACCCAGTACTTC.

This chain connects TRBV19 to TRBJ1-5; possibly TRBD1 for D (5 bases). The CDR3 runs 13 residues. V shed 7 bases and J shed 1 base, with 8 bases lying between them. Looked up from germline, CDR1 is LNHDA and CDR2 is SQIVND (reference sequence). CDR3 sequence reads: CASTRGSNQPQHF. CDR3 DNA sequence: TGTGCCAGTACTAGGGGCAGCAATCAGCCCCAGCATTTT. The full variable domain, rest sourced from reference TRBV19 and TRBJ1-5, is DGGITQSPKYLFRKEGQNVTLSCEQNLNHDAMYWYRQDPGQGLRLIYYSQIVNDFQKGDIAEGYSVSREKKESFPLTVTSAQKNPTAFYLCASTRGSNQPQHFGDGTRLSIL.